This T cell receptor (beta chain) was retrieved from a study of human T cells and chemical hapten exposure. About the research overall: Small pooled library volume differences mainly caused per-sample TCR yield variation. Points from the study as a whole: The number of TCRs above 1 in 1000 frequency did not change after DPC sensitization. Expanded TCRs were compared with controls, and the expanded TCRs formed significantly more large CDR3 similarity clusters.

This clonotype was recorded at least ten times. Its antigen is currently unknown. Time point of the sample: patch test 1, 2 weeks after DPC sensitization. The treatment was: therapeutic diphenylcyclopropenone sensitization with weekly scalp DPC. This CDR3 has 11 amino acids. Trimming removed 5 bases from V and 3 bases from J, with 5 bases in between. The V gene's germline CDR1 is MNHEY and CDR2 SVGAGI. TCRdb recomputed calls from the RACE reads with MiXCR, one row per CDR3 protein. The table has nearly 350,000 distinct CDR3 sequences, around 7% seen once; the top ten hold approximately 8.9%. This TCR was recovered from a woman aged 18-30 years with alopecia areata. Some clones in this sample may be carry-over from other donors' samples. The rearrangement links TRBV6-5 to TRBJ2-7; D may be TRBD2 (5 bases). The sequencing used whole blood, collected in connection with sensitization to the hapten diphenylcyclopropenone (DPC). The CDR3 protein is CASSRDYEQYF. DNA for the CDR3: TGTGCCAGCAGTCGGGACTACGAGCAGTACTTC.